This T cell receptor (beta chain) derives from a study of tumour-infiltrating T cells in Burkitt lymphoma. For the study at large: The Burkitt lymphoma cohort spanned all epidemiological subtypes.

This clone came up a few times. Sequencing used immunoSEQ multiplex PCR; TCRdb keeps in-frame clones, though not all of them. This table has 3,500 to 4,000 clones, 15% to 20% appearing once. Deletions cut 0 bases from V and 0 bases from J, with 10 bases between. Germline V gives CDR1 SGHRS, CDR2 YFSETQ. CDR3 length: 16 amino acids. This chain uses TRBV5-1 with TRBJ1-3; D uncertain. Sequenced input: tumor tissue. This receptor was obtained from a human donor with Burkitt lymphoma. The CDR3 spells CASSLVAGPSGNTIYF. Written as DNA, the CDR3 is TGCGCCAGCAGCTTGGTAGCGGGTCCCTCTGGAAACACCATATATTTT.